The 5 T cell receptor beta chains given below trace back to one sample, sequenced in a study of response to subunit inactivated influenza vaccine. TCRdb redid the calling of the RT-PCR reads with MiXCR, one entry per CDR3 protein. The sample shows approximately 530,000 distinct CDR3 sequences, 6% to 9% of them seen only once. The sample consisted of PBMCs from blood, taken approximately 25 months after vaccination. These receptor sequences come from a man aged 45 to 75 who received an inactivated influenza vaccine.

The chain links TRBV7-9 to TRBJ2-7, with 10 bases fitting TRBD1. After removal of 4 bases from V and 4 bases from J, the junction contained 4 bases not matched to a gene. The CDR3 covers 14 residues. Germline-derived CDR1 and CDR2 are SEHNR and FQNEAQ (reference sequence). The CDR3 is CASSSWDRGYEQYF. The CDR3 bases are TGTGCCAGCAGCTCATGGGACAGGGGTTACGAGCAGTACTTC. Drawing the rest from reference TRBV7-9 and TRBJ2-7, the complete variable domain is DTGVSQNPRHKITKRGQNVTFRCDPISEHNRLYWYRQTLGQGPEFLTYFQNEAQLEKSRLLSDRFSAERPKGSFSTLEIQRTEQGDSAMYLCASSSWDRGYEQYFGPGTRLTVT.

This clonotype was observed many times. The rearrangement links TRBV4-2 to TRBJ2-7, with TRBD2 matching 9 bases. The CDR3 runs 15 residues. Germline V CDR1 and CDR2: LGHNA, YNFKEQ. With 0 bases clipped from V and 2 bases from J, the junction kept 2 bases outside the gene matches. This CDR3 reads CASSQEAGGPYEQYF. The DNA of the CDR3 is TGTGCCAGCAGCCAAGAGGCGGGAGGGCCCTACGAGCAGTACTTC.

This clonotype has a handful of counts. The V gene is TRBV12-3 or TRBV12-4, the J gene TRBJ2-7, with 10 bases matching TRBD1. The CDR3 contains 18 residues. The J segment lost 4 bases and the V segment lost 5 bases, leaving 17 bases of the junction unmatched. The CDR3 DNA reads as TGTGCCAGCAGTCATTGGAACTCCGGGACAGGGGATGTGTACGAGCAGTACTTC. As protein: CASSHWNSGTGDVYEQYF.

The chain employs TRBV15 and TRBJ2-2, with D perhaps TRBD1 or TRBD2 (6 bases each). Trimming removed 0 bases from V and 1 base from J, with 12 bases in between. Germline V CDR1 and CDR2: LNHNV, YYDKDF (reference sequence). The CDR3 has 17 residues. CDR3 DNA sequence: TGTGCCACCAGCAGAGACCGGGGGCGGGAGAACACCGGGGAGCTGTTTTTT. It specifies CATSRDRGRENTGELFF.

This clonotype was counted only a few times. V and J are TRBV20-1 and TRBJ2-1; perhaps TRBD1 as D (5 bases). CDR3 length equals 17 residues. Trimming pared 0 bases from V and 7 bases from J, leaving 22 bases between. In germline, CDR1 is DFQATT, CDR2 SNEGSKA (reference sequence). CDR3 DNA: TGCAGTGCTAGAGATCCCCTGGCAGGGATGTTTGGTAATGAGCAGTTCTTC. Translated: CSARDPLAGMFGNEQFF.